This T cell receptor (beta chain) was retrieved from a study of T cell responses to AZD1222 COVID-19 vaccine. The CDR3 contains 14 residues. CDR1 and CDR2 from the germline V gene are LNHNV and YYDKDF (reference sequence). Deletions cut 8 bases from V and 0 bases from J, with 13 bases between. Generated by immunoSEQ multiplex PCR, the TCRdb table keeps only in-frame clones and is missing some. This sample has around 130,000 clones, with 85% to 95% found just once. The chain recombines TRBV15 with TRBJ1-1; D is possibly TRBD1 (6 bases). Sequencing was performed on peripheral blood, taken on day 0 of AZD1222 vaccination. The sequence came from an adult in good health. In DNA, the CDR3 is TGTGCCACCGGAGGGGGGAAGATGAACACTGAAGCTTTCTTT. Translating it yields CATGGGKMNTEAFF.